This T cell receptor beta chain was observed in a study of control samples from healthy donors and cancer patients. The CDR3 sequence is 13 residues long. CDR1 and CDR2 (germline): GTSNPN, SVGIG (reference sequence). V was shortened by 2 bases and J by 3 bases, with 10 bases between the two germline ends. Clones were sequenced by immunoSEQ multiplex PCR, and TCRdb holds only the in-frame ones, with some missing. Among some 130,000 clones, approximately 90% were seen once, and the ten largest hold approximately 2%. The source material was blood. The chain employs TRBV30 and TRBJ1-1; D gene unclear. This clonotype was sampled from a woman in her fifties or sixties in good health. Here the CDR3 reads CAWSSGWDTEAFF. CDR3 nucleotides: TGTGCCTGGAGTTCGGGTTGGGACACTGAAGCTTTCTTT.